The sequence of this T cell receptor (beta chain) was determined in a study of blood T cells in healthy people across ages. In its sample, this clonotype was seen a few times. It was with a sample-barcoded 5' primer and a J-beta primer mix that a second PCR of about 6 to 12 cycles was run. TCRdb redid the calling of the 5' RACE reads with MiXCR, one entry per CDR3 protein. The sample carries under 1 million distinct CDR3 sequences, roughly 44% recorded once. The TCR sequence derives from a man in his sixties in good health. Input material: blood.

CDR3 DNA: TGTGCCAGCAGTTACGGTTTTGGGAACACCGGGGAGCTGTTTTTT. Translation: CASSYGFGNTGELFF. The chain uses TRBV6-5 and TRBJ2-2; no definite D call. This CDR3 comprises 15 residues. Germline lookup yields CDR1 MNHEY and CDR2 SVGAGI. Trimming took off 2 bases at V and 1 base at J, with 8 bases between the two ends.